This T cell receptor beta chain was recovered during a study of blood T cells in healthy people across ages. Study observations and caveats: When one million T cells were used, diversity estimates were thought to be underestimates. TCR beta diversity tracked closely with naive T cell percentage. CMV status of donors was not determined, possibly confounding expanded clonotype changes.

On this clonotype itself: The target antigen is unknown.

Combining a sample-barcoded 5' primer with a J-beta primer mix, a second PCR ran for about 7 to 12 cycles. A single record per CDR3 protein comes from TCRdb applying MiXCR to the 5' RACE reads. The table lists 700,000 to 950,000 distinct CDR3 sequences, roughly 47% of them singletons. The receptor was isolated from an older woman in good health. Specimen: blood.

The CDR3 coding sequence is TGTGCCTGGAGTACCTTAGGCGGGGGTCAGCCCCAGCATTTT. Residues: CAWSTLGGGQPQHF. The chain employs TRBV30 and TRBJ1-5, with TRBD1 as a possible D gene (5 bases). The germline V gene encodes CDR1 GTSNPN and CDR2 SVGIG (reference sequence). V lost 2 bases and J lost 6, with 14 bases in between. The CDR3 is 14 amino acids.